These 12 T cell receptor beta chains originate from one sample sequenced in a study of blood T cell repertoires in COVID-19. Some clones are missing from TCRdb's copy, which holds only in-frame ones; the method was immunoSEQ multiplex PCR. The sample carries approximately 340,000 clones, around 88% recorded once. Sequenced: peripheral blood. These receptors were collected from a man aged 25-45 years with active or convalescent COVID-19.

This chain joins TRBV11-2 and TRBJ2-1; a possible D gene is TRBD1 (5 bases). This CDR3 has 13 amino acids. Per the germline V gene, CDR1 is SGHAT and CDR2 is FQNNGV. V was cut by 5 bases and J by 12 bases, with 17 bases left in between. CDR3 region: CASSKSRAGWQFF. CDR3 DNA sequence: TGTGCCAGCAGCAAAAGCAGGGCCGGTTGGCAGTTCTTC. Full variable domain (rest looked up from reference TRBV11-2 and TRBJ2-1): EAGVAQSPRYKIIEKRQSVAFWCNPISGHATLYWYQQILGQGPKLLIQFQNNGVVDDSQLPKDRFSAERLKGVDSTLKIQPAKLEDSAVYLCASSKSRAGWQFFGPGTRLTVL.

V gene TRBV28 combines with J gene TRBJ2-6; 8 nucleotides align to TRBD2. Germline V gives CDR1 MDHEN, CDR2 SYDVKM. This CDR3 is 19 amino acids long. V lost 4 bases to trimming and J lost 0 bases; unmatched junction nucleotides: 11. CDR3 in DNA: TGTGCCAGCAGTTCCTTCGTCGGGAGGGACCCCTCTGGGGCCAACGTCCTGACTTTC. Encoded protein: CASSSFVGRDPSGANVLTF. The full variable domain, completed using reference TRBV28 and TRBJ2-6, is DVKVTQSSRYLVKRTGEKVFLECVQDMDHENMFWYRQDPGLGLRLIYFSYDVKMKEKGDIPEGYSVSREKKERFSLILESASTNQTSMYLCASSSFVGRDPSGANVLTFGAGSRLTVL.

This clone appeared a single time. The rearrangement joins TRBV4-2 to TRBJ2-7; 9 nucleotides align to TRBD2. CDR1 LGHNA and CDR2 YNFKEQ come from the germline V gene. With V trimmed by 0 bases and J by 0 bases, 9 bases remained unmatched. The CDR3 is 18 residues long. The CDR3 spells CASSQDRLAEGGSYEQYF. The CDR3 DNA is TGTGCCAGCAGCCAAGATAGACTAGCGGAGGGGGGCTCCTACGAGCAGTACTTC.

CDR3 DNA sequence: TGTGCCAGTAAGCGGGCCGATACGCAGTATTTT. It is translated as CASKRADTQYF. This chain connects TRBV19 to TRBJ2-3; D might be TRBD2 (6 bases). This CDR3 contains 11 residues. Germline CDR1 is LNHDA and CDR2 is SQIVND (reference sequence). The germline V and J ends were trimmed by 7 bases and 6 bases, with 8 bases remaining between them.

The chain recombines TRBV16 with TRBJ2-1; 9 bases are a match to TRBD2. After removal of 5 bases from V and 9 bases from J, the junction contained 11 bases not matched to a gene. CDR1 and CDR2 from the germline V gene are KGHSY and FQNENV. CDR3 length equals 15 residues. The CDR3 DNA follows: TGTGCCAGCAGCTTCAGCGGGGGGATCTCGGGTGAGCAGTTCTTC. It encodes CASSFSGGISGEQFF.

J is TRBJ1-4 and V is TRBV6-5, with a tentative D call TRBD1 (6 bases). CDR1 is MNHEY and CDR2 is SVGAGI in the germline V gene. V gave up 6 bases and J gave up 7 bases, with 15 bases separating them. The CDR3 covers 14 residues. CDR3 DNA: TGTGCCAGCAGCGACACAGGGTATGGTGAAAAACTGTTTTTT. Translation: CASSDTGYGEKLFF.

This clone was counted a single time. The V gene is TRBV9, the J gene TRBJ1-4; TRBD1 matches at 9 bases. The CDR3 contains 16 residues. V lost 0 bases and J lost 6; bases outside the gene matches: 6. Germline-derived CDR1 and CDR2 are SGDLS and YYNGEE. CDR3 DNA sequence: TGTGCCAGCAGCGTAGAAGGGACAGGGATGGATGAAAAACTGTTTTTT. It encodes CASSVEGTGMDEKLFF.

The chain carries TRBV6-5 and TRBJ2-7; tentative D call: TRBD1 (6 bases). V shed 8 bases and J shed 2 bases, with 13 bases lying between them. This CDR3 contains 13 residues. The germline gives CDR1 MNHEY, CDR2 SVGAGI. CDR3 DNA sequence: TGTGCCAGCGGGTATGGGGGCCCCTACGAGCAGTACTTC. This codes for CASGYGGPYEQYF.

J is TRBJ2-2 and V is TRBV30; tentative D call: TRBD1 (5 bases). Trimming took 2 bases from V and 3 from J, leaving 10 bases between them. In germline, CDR1 is GTSNPN, CDR2 SVGIG (reference sequence). There are 14 residues in the CDR3. CDR3 nucleotides: TGTGCCTGGAGTCCCGGACAACACACCGGGGAGCTGTTTTTT. As protein: CAWSPGQHTGELFF.

The chain is built from TRBV15 and TRBJ2-5; D gene ambiguous. The CDR3 has 15 amino acids. Per the germline V gene, CDR1 is LNHNV and CDR2 is YYDKDF (reference sequence). V gave up 1 base and J gave up 5 bases, with 14 bases separating them. In DNA, the CDR3 is TGTGCCACCAGCAGAGGGTGGCAACCGAGGGAGACCCAGTACTTC. Protein sequence: CATSRGWQPRETQYF.

The V and J genes are TRBV4-3 and TRBJ1-2, with D possibly matching TRBD1 (6 bases). The germline gives CDR1 LGHNA, CDR2 YSLEER. V was trimmed by 0 bases and J by 8 bases, leaving 19 bases between them. The CDR3 has 16 amino acids. The CDR3 sequence: CASSQEGGGPAQGYTF. The CDR3 DNA sequence: TGCGCCAGCAGCCAAGAGGGCGGGGGGCCTGCTCAGGGCTACACCTTC.

V usage is TRBV7-6 and J usage is TRBJ1-1; 8 nucleotides match TRBD1. The CDR3 length is 14 residues. Germline trimming cut 5 bases from V and 7 bases from J; bases unmatched to any gene: 9. The germline CDR1 and CDR2 sequences are SGHVS and FNYEAQ. This chain's CDR3 is CASSRSQGAGEAFF. The DNA for the CDR3 is TGTGCCAGCAGCCGATCTCAGGGGGCGGGTGAAGCTTTCTTT.